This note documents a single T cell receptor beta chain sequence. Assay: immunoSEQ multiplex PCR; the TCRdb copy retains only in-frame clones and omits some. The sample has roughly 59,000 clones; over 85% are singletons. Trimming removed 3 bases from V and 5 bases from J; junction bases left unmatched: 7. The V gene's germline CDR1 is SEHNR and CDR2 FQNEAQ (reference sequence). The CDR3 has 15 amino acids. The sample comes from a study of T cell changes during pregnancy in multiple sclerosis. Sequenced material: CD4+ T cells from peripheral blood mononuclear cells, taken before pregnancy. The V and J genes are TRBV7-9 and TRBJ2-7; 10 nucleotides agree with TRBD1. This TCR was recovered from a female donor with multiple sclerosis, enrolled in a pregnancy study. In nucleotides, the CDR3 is TGTGCCAGCAGCTTTTTGGGACAGGGGATCAACGAGCAGTACTTC. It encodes CASSFLGQGINEQYF. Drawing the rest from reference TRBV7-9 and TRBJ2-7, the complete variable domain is DTGVSQNPRHKITKRGQNVTFRCDPISEHNRLYWYRQTLGQGPEFLTYFQNEAQLEKSRLLSDRFSAERPKGSFSTLEIQRTEQGDSAMYLCASSFLGQGINEQYFGPGTRLTVT.